The present TCR beta chain was sequenced within a study of regulatory T cells in long-lasting Graves disease. The wider study: Newly diagnosed Graves' patients took antithyroid drugs under 3 months.

Ten or more counts support this clonotype. Time point described: newly diagnosed GD, antithyroid drugs for less than 3 months. Isolated PBMC RNA provided the starting material for the TCR library. Roughly 10 milliliters of peripheral blood were taken and placed in EDTA tubes. In building TCR beta libraries, iRepertoire HTBI primers were used together with Arm-PCR of CDR3 regions. MiXCR was run by TCRdb on the multiplex PCR reads, yielding one entry per CDR3 protein. The table records about 370,000 distinct CDR3 sequences, 15% to 19% of them present only once. This CDR3 comprises 16 residues. V lost 3 bases to trimming and J lost 8 bases; unmatched junction nucleotides: 11. Germline values: CDR1 LNHDA, CDR2 SQIVND (reference sequence).

The gene calls are TRBV19 and TRBJ2-1; 9 bases are a match to TRBD1. This TCR was recovered from a female donor with Graves disease. The starting material was peripheral blood mononuclear cells (PBMCs), obtained at new diagnosis, from a patient treated with antithyroid drugs. In nucleotides, the CDR3 is TGTGCCAGTAGTATGAATCGGGGACAGGGAAGGGATGAGCAGTTCTTC. Its protein is CASSMNRGQGRDEQFF.